Below are 21 T cell receptor beta chains sequenced from a single sample in a study of cytomegalovirus exposure and HLA in healthy donors (dated 2017 in TCRdb). The library was made by the immunoSEQ multiplex PCR assay. A mixture of 60 forward primers for TCR Vbeta segments and 13 reverse primers for TCR Jbeta segments was used in the multiplex PCR. The immuneACCESS repertoire file appears here via TCRdb, limited to in-frame rearrangements. These files lack a portion of the clones; in checked studies, under half of the deficit traces to unresolved V genes, and the cause of the others is not known. This sample is represented by 150,000 to 200,000 clones; approximately 84% of them were singletons. Together, the top ten hold about 0.25% of the sample. Source material: PBMCs. The receptors were sampled from a boy younger than 18 in good health and CMV-seronegative.

A single count supports this clone. The chain has TRBV28 and TRBJ2-5; 7 nucleotides line up with TRBD1. The V and J ends lost 3 bases and 2 bases, in that order; junction bases with no gene match: 6. The length of the CDR3 is 15 residues. From germline, CDR1 is MDHEN and CDR2 SYDVKM. Here the CDR3 reads CASSFPTGMQETQYF. The CDR3 DNA reads TGTGCCAGCAGTTTCCCGACAGGGATGCAAGAGACCCAGTACTTC.

The chain recombines TRBV11-2 with TRBJ2-7, with D uncertain. Germline CDR1 SGHAT, CDR2 FQNNGV. The CDR3 runs 13 residues. V was pared by 2 bases and J by 6 bases, with 11 bases between. CDR3 coding DNA: TGTGCCAGCAGCTTATACGGGTATAGCGAGCAGTACTTC. This encodes CASSLYGYSEQYF.

The chain carries TRBV13 and TRBJ2-3; 10 bases align to TRBD2. Germline CDR1 reads PRHDT; CDR2 reads FYEKMQ (reference sequence). V gave up 2 bases and J gave up 9 bases; unmatched junction bases: 2. The CDR3 extends over 13 amino acids. CDR3 coding DNA: TGTGCCAGCAGCTTAAGCGGGAGGGGGACGCAGTATTTT. It is translated as CASSLSGRGTQYF.

The J gene is TRBJ1-5, the V gene TRBV10-1; D gene unclear. Germline lookup yields CDR1 WNHNN and CDR2 SYGVQD (reference sequence). CDR3 size: 13 residues. Trimming took 6 bases from V and 0 from J, leaving 6 bases between them. DNA of the CDR3: TGCGCCAGCAGGGACTATAGCAATCAGCCCCAGCATTTT. This translates into CASRDYSNQPQHF.

This clone was detected a few times. The rearrangement uses TRBV4-3 and TRBJ1-4; no clear D gene. The V end lost 0 bases, the J end lost 8 bases, and 13 bases lay between the germline ends. Germline lookup yields CDR1 LGHNA and CDR2 YSLEER. CDR3 size: 15 residues. CDR3 bases: TGCGCCAGCAGCCAAGATACAAGCTTCGGGGAAAAACTGTTTTTT. It is translated as CASSQDTSFGEKLFF.

The CDR3 bases are TGTGCCAGCAGCCGCCAGGTCCCTAGCGGGAGTGAGATTTACGAGCAGTACTTC. Translation gives CASSRQVPSGSEIYEQYF. The V gene is TRBV4-2, the J gene TRBJ2-7; the match to TRBD2 covers 10 bases. Trimming cost V 4 bases and J 4 bases; bases outside gene matches: 16. The V gene's germline CDR1 is LGHNA and CDR2 YNFKEQ. The CDR3 has 18 residues.

This chain uses TRBV7-9 with TRBJ2-7, with 7 bases fitting TRBD1. This CDR3 region has 14 residues. Germline V gives CDR1 SEHNR, CDR2 FQNEAQ (reference sequence). Trimming took 5 bases from V and 5 from J; bases not matched to a gene: 9. CDR3 coding DNA: TGTGCCAGCAGCCTACCAGGGACAGTACACGAGCAGTACTTC. Translation gives CASSLPGTVHEQYF.

In its sample, this clone was seen a few times. The CDR3 nucleotides read TGTGCCAGCAGCGAAACAGGGCGTCAAGAGACCCAGTACTTC. This sequence encodes CASSETGRQETQYF. The V gene is TRBV9, the J gene TRBJ2-5; a possible D gene is TRBD1 (6 bases). V was shortened by 3 bases and J by 2 bases, with 11 bases between the two germline ends. The CDR3 sequence is 14 residues long. CDR1 is SGDLS, CDR2 YYNGEE, per germline.

The chain employs TRBV27 and TRBJ2-1; 9 bases are shared with TRBD2. CDR1 and CDR2 from the germline V gene are MNHEY and SMNVEV (reference sequence). The CDR3 is 16 amino acids. V was clipped by 4 bases and J by 0 bases; unmatched bases: 4. CDR3 DNA sequence: TGTGCCAGCAGTTCCATTAGCGGGAGCTCCTACAATGAGCAGTTCTTC. Translating it yields CASSSISGSSYNEQFF.

In its sample, this clone was seen a few times. The chain has TRBV18 and TRBJ1-1; perhaps TRBD1 as D (6 bases). Trimming pared 6 bases from V and 0 bases from J, leaving 20 bases between. CDR1 is KGHSH, CDR2 LQKENI, per germline. The CDR3 is 17 amino acids. The CDR3 nucleotides are TGTGCCAGCTCTAAGGGGTCGACAGGAAGAATGAACACTGAAGCTTTCTTT. It codes for CASSKGSTGRMNTEAFF. The variable domain in full, completed from reference TRBV18 and TRBJ1-1, reads NAGVMQNPRHLVRRRGQEARLRCSPMKGHSHVYWYRQLPEEGLKFMVYLQKENIIDESGMPKERFSAEFPKEGPSILRIQQVVRGDSAAYFCASSKGSTGRMNTEAFFGQGTRLTVV.

This clone was found a few times. V usage is TRBV6-5 and J usage is TRBJ2-7; TRBD1 matches 7 bases. This CDR3 spans 14 amino acids. Per germline, CDR1 MNHEY and CDR2 SVGAGI. The trim removed 5 bases at V and 3 bases at J, leaving 7 bases unmatched. CDR3 sequence (DNA): TGTGCCAGCAGTCCCTCGACAGGGTTCTACGAGCAGTACTTC. Protein: CASSPSTGFYEQYF.

On this clone itself: Germline and junction disagree at one end, which may indicate a read error. The rearrangement links TRBV10-3 to TRBJ1-2, with TRBD1 matching 12 bases. The CDR3 length is 14 residues. Germline V lookup: CDR1 ENHRY, CDR2 SYGVKD. The CDR3 spells CAIIGTGGGYGYTF. Here the CDR3 DNA reads TGTGCCATCATTGGGACAGGGGGCGGCTATGGTTACACCTTC.

V is TRBV6-5 and J is TRBJ1-4; 9 nucleotides line up with TRBD1. Unmatched junction bases numbered 4, after V lost 6 bases and J lost 8 bases. The CDR3 covers 13 residues. Germline V CDR1 and CDR2: MNHEY, SVGAGI. Here the CDR3 reads CASSRQGGEKLFF. The CDR3 coding sequence is TGTGCCAGCAGCAGACAGGGGGGAGAAAAACTGTTTTTT.

This sequence joins TRBV30 and TRBJ1-4; the match to TRBD1 covers 9 bases. Looked up from germline, CDR1 is GTSNPN and CDR2 is SVGIG (reference sequence). After removal of 1 base from V and 6 bases from J, the junction contained 3 bases not matched to a gene. This CDR3 region has 14 residues. CDR3 sequence (DNA): TGTGCCTGGAGTGCCCGGGACAGGGATGAAAAACTGTTTTTT. Translating gives CAWSARDRDEKLFF.

The chain carries TRBV27 and TRBJ1-1; D unclear. The CDR3 is 14 amino acids. Between the trimmed V and J ends, which lost 2 bases and 5 bases, there was a span of 12 bases. CDR1 and CDR2 from the germline V gene are MNHEY and SMNVEV (reference sequence). The DNA for the CDR3 is TGTGCCAGCAGTTTAAACCTGGGAGTGACTGAAGCTTTCTTT. Its protein is CASSLNLGVTEAFF.

The chain combines TRBV5-8 with TRBJ2-5; D perhaps matches TRBD1 (6 bases). Germline loops: CDR1 SGHTS, CDR2 YDEGEE. CDR3 length equals 15 residues. The V and J ends lost 4 bases and 4 bases respectively, with 17 bases between them. CDR3 region: CASSGDTGIGETQYF. The CDR3 DNA is TGTGCCAGCAGCGGAGATACAGGGATCGGAGAGACCCAGTACTTC.

The CDR3 region has the DNA TGTGCCAGCAGCTCGTCATGGACAGGGGGTAGGGAGACCCAGTACTTC. Translated: CASSSSWTGGRETQYF. The rearrangement uses TRBV7-9 and TRBJ2-5; TRBD1 matches at 10 bases. With V trimmed by 4 bases and J by 5 bases, 10 bases remained unmatched. The length of the CDR3 is 16 residues. Germline CDR1 reads SEHNR; CDR2 reads FQNEAQ (reference sequence).

The V and J genes are TRBV11-1 and TRBJ1-2; D may be TRBD1 (5 bases). The V gene lost 1 base and the J gene lost 7 bases, with 13 bases spanning the gap. The CDR3 has 14 residues. Germline loops: CDR1 SGHAT, CDR2 FQDESV (reference sequence). CDR3 protein: CASSLEAQGSGYTF. CDR3 in DNA: TGTGCCAGCAGCTTAGAGGCTCAGGGCAGTGGCTACACCTTC.

The chain has TRBV13 and TRBJ2-4; 9 nucleotides match TRBD2. From germline, CDR1 is PRHDT and CDR2 FYEKMQ (reference sequence). Germline trimming cut 4 bases from V and 4 bases from J; bases unmatched to any gene: 8. This CDR3 comprises 16 residues. The CDR3 sequence is CASSYTAGGRKNIQYF. As DNA, the CDR3 is TGTGCCAGCAGCTATACAGCGGGAGGCCGGAAAAACATTCAGTACTTC.

The V and J genes are TRBV7-2 and TRBJ2-5, with 11 bases identical to TRBD2. Losses at the gene ends were 3 bases for V and 5 bases for J; bases not matched to a gene: 2. Germline V lookup: CDR1 SGHTA, CDR2 FQGNSA. This CDR3 has 14 amino acids. The CDR3, as DNA: TGTGCCAGCAGCTTGGTAGCGGGGGGGGAGACCCAGTACTTC. Translating it yields CASSLVAGGETQYF.

The chain combines TRBV19 with TRBJ2-7, with 9 bases that match TRBD2. Germline-derived CDR1 and CDR2 are LNHDA and SQIVND (reference sequence). The CDR3 contains 13 residues. The ends lost 6 bases at V and 2 bases at J; junction bases unmatched: 2. This chain's CDR3 is CASRGGGAYEQYF. DNA of the CDR3: TGTGCCAGTAGGGGCGGGGGGGCCTACGAGCAGTACTTC.